These 7 T cell receptor beta chains came from one sample sequenced in a study of vaccination and CD4 T cells after COVID-19. The study sequenced cultured CD4+ T cell DNA using the Oncomine TCR Beta short-read assay. Each CDR3 protein is one row after TCRdb ran MiXCR on the PCR reads. In the table there are some 15,000 distinct CDR3 sequences, roughly 56% of which are singletons. These receptors have no known antigen. Specified treatment: approximately 10-day PBMC culture with coronavirus spike peptide pools or control peptides (ViraFEST assay). Sequenced material: CD4+ T cells from blood, cultured in vitro. The receptors stem from a human donor who had recovered from COVID-19.

The chain joins TRBV20-1 to TRBJ2-5, with D maybe TRBD1 (5 bases). Germline CDR1 DFQATT, CDR2 SNEGSKA (reference sequence). The CDR3 contains 14 residues. V lost 4 bases and J lost 2, with 14 bases in between. This chain's CDR3 is CSAKGHSEQETQYF. CDR3 bases: TGCAGTGCTAAAGGACACAGCGAACAAGAGACCCAGTACTTC.

This clonotype was recorded a few times. This chain uses TRBV24-1 with TRBJ2-1, with 15 positions matching TRBD2. V trimming: 5 bases; J trimming: 1 base; junction bases outside the gene matches: 5. CDR1 and CDR2 from the germline V gene are KGHDR and SFDVKD. The CDR3 has 18 residues. CDR3 sequence reads: CATSGGTSGRFSYNEQFF. The DNA for the CDR3 is TGTGCCACCAGTGGGGGGACTAGCGGGAGGTTTTCCTACAATGAGCAGTTCTTC.

The sample holds a few counts of this clonotype. The chain recombines TRBV20-1 with TRBJ1-2; D is uncertain. The CDR3 sequence is 14 residues long. Trimming left V 2 bases short and J 8 bases short, with 18 bases between. Germline values: CDR1 DFQATT, CDR2 SNEGSKA (reference sequence). The CDR3, as DNA: TGCAGTGCTAGATCTGGCAGTGGGGTGGGGGGCTACACCTTC. It specifies CSARSGSGVGGYTF.

The chain combines TRBV28 with TRBJ1-2; D may be TRBD1 (6 bases). V lost 7 bases and J 8 bases, leaving 23 bases between the germline ends. The CDR3 spans 15 residues. Per germline, CDR1 MDHEN and CDR2 SYDVKM. The CDR3 sequence is CASNYSGTRFGGYTF. The CDR3 region has the DNA TGTGCCAGCAATTACTCCGGGACACGCTTTGGGGGCTACACCTTC.

A few counts support this clonotype. The V call is TRBV7-2, the J call TRBJ2-2; D is ambiguous. Per germline, CDR1 SGHTA and CDR2 FQGNSA. The V and J ends lost 1 base and 3 bases respectively, with 6 bases between them. There are 14 residues in the CDR3. The CDR3 sequence is CASSLVSYTGELFF. DNA of the CDR3: TGTGCCAGCAGCTTAGTATCCTACACCGGGGAGCTGTTTTTT.

V and J are TRBV6-2 or TRBV6-3 and TRBJ1-5, with D perhaps matching TRBD1 (5 bases). The ends were cut back, 11 bases at V and 2 bases at J, with 19 bases in the middle. CDR3 length: 15 residues. Germline V lookup: CDR1 MNHEY, CDR2 SVGEGT. CDR3 bases: TGTGCCCCCTGCTCCCTCAGGGAAGGCAATCAGCCCCAGCATTTT. This gives the protein CAPCSLREGNQPQHF.

This clonotype was detected only a few times. J is TRBJ1-2 and V is TRBV7-2; D possibly corresponds to TRBD1 (6 bases). Per germline, CDR1 SGHTA and CDR2 FQGNSA. This CDR3 is built from 14 residues. Deletions cut 3 bases from V and 7 bases from J, with 15 bases between. This chain's CDR3 is CASSFLSGVGGYTF. Here the CDR3 DNA reads TGTGCCAGCAGCTTCCTTTCAGGGGTGGGTGGCTACACCTTC.